These 20 T cell receptor beta chains came from one sample sequenced in a study of OX40 agonist ivuxolimab in advanced cancers. TCRdb keeps only in-frame clones here, not all; method: immunoSEQ multiplex PCR. The profile shows about 48,000 clones, 88% of them singletons. The input for sequencing was CD4+ or CD8+ T cells sorted from blood, taken in a trial of the OX40 agonist ivuxolimab. The receptors originated from an adult with an advanced solid tumor such as melanoma, head and neck, liver or kidney cancer.

The chain combines TRBV28 with TRBJ2-5; 7 nucleotides agree with TRBD1. Trimming took 3 bases from V and 1 from J; bases not matched to a gene: 5. This CDR3 has 15 amino acids. CDR1 is MDHEN and CDR2 is SYDVKM in the germline V gene. The CDR3 nucleotides read TGTGCCAGCAGTTTTCTATGGACAGGCCAAGAGACCCAGTACTTC. It yields the protein CASSFLWTGQETQYF.

The J gene is TRBJ2-7, the V gene TRBV5-1, with no clear D. Trimming removed 0 bases from V and 5 bases from J, with 15 bases in between. The germline V gene encodes CDR1 SGHRS and CDR2 YFSETQ. The CDR3 has 15 amino acids. Written as DNA, the CDR3 is TGCGCCAGCAGCTTGGGGGCAGGACCTCCTGACGAGCAGTACTTC. As protein: CASSLGAGPPDEQYF.

The V and J genes are TRBV6-5 and TRBJ2-7; D not resolved. Trimming left V 2 bases short and J 2 bases short, with 4 bases between. This CDR3 has 12 amino acids. Germline V gene data show CDR1 as MNHEY and CDR2 as SVGAGI. The CDR3 region is CASSYGPYEQYF. The CDR3 DNA sequence: TGTGCCAGCAGTTACGGTCCCTACGAGCAGTACTTC.

V usage is TRBV28 and J usage is TRBJ1-3; D may be TRBD1 (6 bases). Germline loops: CDR1 MDHEN, CDR2 SYDVKM. The CDR3 runs to 15 residues. V was trimmed by 6 bases and J by 4 bases, leaving 16 bases between them. CDR3 loop: CASSKAGAGGNTIYF. CDR3 nucleotide sequence: TGTGCCAGCAGCAAGGCAGGGGCGGGGGGAAACACCATATATTTT.

The chain recombines TRBV9 with TRBJ2-1; TRBD2 matches 13 bases. V lost 0 bases to trimming and J lost 9 bases; unmatched junction nucleotides: 6. Germline V gene lookup returns CDR1 SGDLS and CDR2 YYNGEE. This CDR3 has 16 amino acids. DNA of the CDR3: TGTGCCAGCAGCGTAGGTCAACTAGCGGGGGGGCCTGAGCAGTTCTTC. It specifies CASSVGQLAGGPEQFF.

The chain uses TRBV4-1 and TRBJ1-5, with unresolved D. V was clipped by 3 bases and J by 0 bases, with 15 bases between them. The germline V gene encodes CDR1 MGHRA and CDR2 YSYEKL. CDR3 length equals 17 residues. CDR3 loop: CASSQTPPGGSNQPQHF. The CDR3 region has the DNA TGCGCCAGCAGCCAGACCCCCCCGGGCGGTAGCAATCAGCCCCAGCATTTT.

The chain has TRBV10-3 and TRBJ2-1, with D possibly TRBD1 on 6 matching bases. Germline lookup yields CDR1 ENHRY and CDR2 SYGVKD. V lost 0 bases and J lost 3, with 12 bases in between. The CDR3 runs to 16 residues. The CDR3 coding sequence is TGTGCCATCAGTGAGTCCCGGACAGAGTACTACAATGAGCAGTTCTTC. Its protein is CAISESRTEYYNEQFF.

J is TRBJ2-5 and V is TRBV7-9; D possibly corresponds to TRBD1 (6 bases). Germline CDR1 reads SEHNR; CDR2 reads FQNEAQ (reference sequence). CDR3 length equals 18 residues. Trimming shortened V by 4 bases and J by 4 bases, and 25 bases separated the two germline ends. The DNA for the CDR3 is TGTGCCAGCAGCTCCATCTGGGACAAAATTGGTCTCTCAGAGACCCAGTACTTC. As protein: CASSSIWDKIGLSETQYF.

The J gene is TRBJ2-7, the V gene TRBV7-9, with 8 bases lining up with TRBD1. The ends lost 1 base at V and 5 bases at J; junction bases unmatched: 7. The germline gives CDR1 SEHNR, CDR2 FQNEAQ (reference sequence). The CDR3 runs 15 residues. Written as DNA, the CDR3 is TGTGCCAGCAGCTTAGATGGACAGGGTTCGAACGAGCAGTACTTC. It codes for CASSLDGQGSNEQYF.

The table lists this clone with a count of one. The gene calls are TRBV7-8 and TRBJ2-5, with D hard to call. This CDR3 has 14 residues. Trimming shortened V by 4 bases and J by 5 bases, and 14 bases separated the two germline ends. Germline values: CDR1 SGHVS, CDR2 FQNEAQ. The CDR3 spells CASSWSGSAETQYF. Here the CDR3 DNA reads TGTGCCAGCAGCTGGTCCGGAAGTGCCGAGACCCAGTACTTC.

The chain joins TRBV4-1 to TRBJ2-1; either TRBD1 or TRBD2 may fit D (5 bases each). The CDR3 totals 16 residues. The V gene's germline CDR1 is MGHRA and CDR2 YSYEKL. V was pared by 0 bases and J by 7 bases, with 16 bases between. CDR3 region: CASSQDTGGLENEQFF. Written as DNA, the CDR3 is TGCGCCAGCAGCCAAGATACAGGCGGGCTAGAAAATGAGCAGTTCTTC.

The gene calls are TRBV7-6 and TRBJ1-2, with TRBD1 matching over 9 bases. The CDR3 runs 14 residues. The V and J ends lost 1 base and 3 bases, in that order; junction bases with no gene match: 0. The germline V gene has CDR1 SGHVS and CDR2 FNYEAQ. The CDR3 protein is CASSLGTGDYGYTF. CDR3 coding DNA: TGTGCCAGCAGCTTAGGGACAGGGGACTATGGCTACACCTTC. The variable domain in full, with the rest retrieved from reference TRBV7-6 and TRBJ1-2, is GAGVSQSPRYKVTKRGQDVALRCDPISGHVSLYWYRQALGQGPEFLTYFNYEAQQDKSGLPNDRFSAERPEGSISTLTIQRTEQRDSAMYRCASSLGTGDYGYTFGSGTRLTVV.

The V gene is TRBV18, the J gene TRBJ2-1; 9 bases fit TRBD1. The CDR3 spans 19 residues. Looked up from germline, CDR1 is KGHSH and CDR2 is LQKENI. V dropped 2 bases and J dropped 0; count of bases not matched to a gene: 11. The CDR3 DNA reads as TGTGCCAGCTCACCAAGCCGGACAGGGGTCCCGAGCTCCTACAATGAGCAGTTCTTC. Translated, it gives CASSPSRTGVPSSYNEQFF.

This chain links TRBV4-1 with TRBJ2-3; D remains unclear. The ends were cut back, 0 bases at V and 9 bases at J, with 7 bases in the middle. Germline V gives CDR1 MGHRA, CDR2 YSYEKL. This CDR3 is built from 12 residues. CDR3 DNA: TGCGCCAGCAGCCAAGATTTGGTAACGCAGTATTTT. Translation: CASSQDLVTQYF.

The chain is built from TRBV19 and TRBJ1-4; the match to TRBD1 covers 10 bases. The CDR3 loop spans 15 amino acids. Per germline, CDR1 LNHDA and CDR2 SQIVND (reference sequence). The V and J ends lost 5 bases and 8 bases, in that order; junction bases with no gene match: 8. CDR3 nucleotides: TGTGCCAGTAGTTTCTGGACAGGGGGTCGGGAAAAACTGTTTTTT. Its translation is CASSFWTGGREKLFF. Drawing the rest from reference TRBV19 and TRBJ1-4, the complete variable domain is DGGITQSPKYLFRKEGQNVTLSCEQNLNHDAMYWYRQDPGQGLRLIYYSQIVNDFQKGDIAEGYSVSREKKESFPLTVTSAQKNPTAFYLCASSFWTGGREKLFFGSGTQLSVL.

The chain joins TRBV7-9 to TRBJ1-3; tentative D call: TRBD1 (6 bases). Trimming took off 1 base at V and 0 bases at J, with 7 bases between the two ends. The CDR3 loop spans 15 amino acids. CDR1 is SEHNR and CDR2 is FQNEAQ in the germline V gene (reference sequence). CDR3: CASSLGGHSGNTIYF. The CDR3 DNA is TGTGCCAGCAGCTTAGGGGGACACTCTGGAAACACCATATATTTT.

J is TRBJ2-5 and V is TRBV13; no definite D call. Germline V lookup: CDR1 PRHDT, CDR2 FYEKMQ (reference sequence). Trimming removed 2 bases at V and 0 bases at J, with 10 bases between. This CDR3 is 15 amino acids long. CDR3 residues: CASSLRGRYQETQYF. In DNA form, the CDR3 reads TGTGCCAGCAGCTTACGAGGCCGGTACCAAGAGACCCAGTACTTC.

This clone occurred once. This chain connects TRBV9 to TRBJ1-4; D gene ambiguous. This CDR3 contains 16 residues. Trimming removed 0 bases from V and 7 bases from J, with 16 bases in between. Per germline, CDR1 SGDLS and CDR2 YYNGEE. CDR3 DNA: TGTGCCAGCAGCGTAGTTCTGAAACCCAACGGTGAAAAACTGTTTTTT. Encoded protein: CASSVVLKPNGEKLFF.

This sequence joins TRBV19 and TRBJ2-1; 15 bases map to TRBD2. The V gene's germline CDR1 is LNHDA and CDR2 SQIVND (reference sequence). The CDR3 length is 18 residues. The V segment lost 6 bases and the J segment 10 bases; nucleotides outside the gene matches: 16. The CDR3 loop reads CASRRTSGGASRRREQFF. As DNA, the CDR3 is TGTGCCAGTAGACGGACTAGCGGGGGGGCCTCTCGGCGCCGGGAGCAGTTCTTC.

V is TRBV19 and J is TRBJ1-3, with 7 bases identical to TRBD1. The germline V gene has CDR1 LNHDA and CDR2 SQIVND (reference sequence). The CDR3 covers 16 residues. The V gene end was trimmed by 5 bases and the J gene end by 0 bases; junction bases not matched to a gene: 7. The DNA for the CDR3 is TGTGCCAGTAGTTTCTTCGGGACAGCCTCTGGAAACACCATATATTTT. This translates into CASSFFGTASGNTIYF.